This TCR beta chain came from a study of molecular identifiers for immune sequencing clone quantification (dated by TCRdb to the late 2010s). For the study in its entirety: In a replicate experiment, RNA from roughly 20,000 or 100,000 naive CD8 T cells was split into five aliquots, four of which were sequenced. CD8 T cells were used in a methods study to benchmark molecular-identifier clustering-based TCR repertoire sequencing (MIDCIRS) and TCR RNA copy counting. Overall study outcomes, separate from this receptor: When barcode sub-clustering was not used, chimeric consensus sequences inflated TCR diversity, with chimeras reaching as high as 47%. Even against a background of one million naive CD8 T cells, spiked-in Jurkat TCR RNA amounting to a single cell's worth was reported to be detectable. The sizes of highly expanded clones could end up underestimated when identical TCR molecules share a barcode. In CMV-specific effector cells, clones with more than 20 RNA copies accounted for over 97% of molecules, whereas in naive cells such clones accounted for under 1%. Modeling estimated roughly 3.2 recovered TCR RNA copies per cell, compared with roughly 10 by digital PCR, which implies 30% to 35% capture efficiency. The naive libraries included spiked-in Jurkat TCR RNA (about 9 copies' worth), and this Jurkat TCR RNA is not part of the donor repertoire.

Libraries of naive CD8 T cells were generated from roughly 21,000 to 960,000 sorted cells, with 10%, 30% or 50% of the purified RNA used. Naive CD8 T cells were FACS-sorted as CD8+CD4-CCR7+CD45RA+ on a BD FACSAria II into RLT Plus buffer. To test detection sensitivity, Jurkat RNA equal to around 10 TCR copies was added to samples of about 20,000-1,000,000 naive CD8 T cells. CD8 T cells were enriched using RosetteSep CD8+ T Cell Enrichment Cocktail and Ficoll-Paque, and the enriched cells then underwent ACK red cell lysis. CDR3 length: 16 amino acids, cysteine to phenylalanine. Of the read, only the CDR3 DNA is kept; its 48 bases are in frame from base 1. In the germline V gene, CDR1 corresponds to SGHAT and CDR2 to FQNNGV. V and J are truncated by 1 base and 5 bases respectively, leaving an intervening sequence of 16 bases. To prepare the library, PCR was applied. Sequencing instrument: Illumina HiSeq 4000. Bulk TCR libraries were generated as previously described, with the TCR primers listed in Table S5 used. The Qiagen AllPrep DNA/RNA kit was used to purify total RNA. Before any analysis, reads coming from multiple sequencing runs of the same library were combined into one pool. The original pipeline was this. Reads were retained only if an exact TCR constant sequence was present, and the retained reads were trimmed to 150 nt and grouped according to their 12-nt molecular barcodes. Reads inside each barcode group were sub-clustered using a 15% Levenshtein threshold, and a quality-weighted consensus sequence was constructed for each RNA molecule. Non-functional sequences were filtered out, along with any lower-count sequence sitting one edit away from another sequence. Barcode sub-clusters with fewer than 20% of the maximum read count were removed, based on fitting two negative binomial distributions. TCRdb trimmed public reads at Q25 via fastp, called clones via MiXCR and kept in-frame beta chains. Each CDR3 protein gets just one entry, which takes the most common genes and DNA from the rows behind it. The V and J calls reflect TCRdb's pipeline rather than the authors' work. Recorded for this sample are more than 70,000 distinct CDR3 sequences; around 23% of them occurred a single time. The ten largest clones capture roughly 1% of the sample.

This clonotype was recorded at least ten times. The antigen it binds to is not known. Per-base quality was not reported, and no clone a single base away is much larger than it. Sequenced material: naive CD8+ T cells from blood, with Jurkat cell RNA spiked in. This sample's cell subset or site label indicates: FACS-sorted CD8+CD4-CCR7+CD45RA+ naive T cells. The rearranged segments are TRBV11-2 and TRBJ2-3; perhaps TRBD2 is the D gene, with 7 bases matching. This clonotype was obtained from a human donor in good health. Some libraries in this study had Jurkat cell RNA spiked in. The CDR3: CASSLVGGAIVDTQYF. The DNA is as follows: TGTGCCAGCAGCTTAGTGGGGGGGGCAATTGTAGATACGCAGTATTTT.